The 27 T cell receptor beta chains below come from one sample, sequenced in a study of post-analysis software for immune sequencing data. Study observations and caveats: Four or five TRBV segments were more frequent in patients than controls; TRBV5-6, TRBV5-1 and TRBV20-1 belonged to this group.

The authors incorporated unique molecular identifiers into the TCR beta cDNA libraries. TCRdb ran MiXCR on the PCR reads and lists one entry per CDR3 protein. The repertoire consists of fewer than 700,000 distinct CDR3 sequences, with 44% occurring once and the leading ten covering more than 1.5%. Antigens of these TCRs are unknown. The sample taken for sequencing was blood. Receptor source: a girl aged 10 to 17 with multiple sclerosis.

This chain joins TRBV4-1 and TRBJ2-3, with TRBD2 identical over 7 bases. The CDR3 sequence is 17 residues long. Germline CDR1 reads MGHRA; CDR2 reads YSYEKL. V was clipped by 1 base and J by 3 bases; unmatched bases: 10. The CDR3 bases are TGCGCCAGCAGCCAAGCGGGCCTAGCGGAACCTACAGATACGCAGTATTTT. This codes for CASSQAGLAEPTDTQYF.

This chain links TRBV20-1 with TRBJ1-1, with a possible D match to TRBD1 (5 bases). This CDR3 has 13 amino acids. Germline V CDR1 and CDR2: DFQATT, SNEGSKA (reference sequence). Trimming stripped 1 base from V and 4 bases from J, with 10 bases between. Here the CDR3 DNA reads TGCAGTGCTAGAGTCAGGGAAAGCACTGAAGCTTTCTTT. Translation gives CSARVRESTEAFF.

The rearrangement uses TRBV6-5 and TRBJ2-3; no clear D gene. This CDR3 has 13 residues. CDR1 and CDR2 (germline): MNHEY, SVGAGI. Trimming removed 7 bases at V and 5 bases at J, with 13 bases between. In nucleotides, the CDR3 is TGTGCCAGCACCCGTGGTATAGGAGATACGCAGTATTTT. Translated, it gives CASTRGIGDTQYF.

This clonotype was seen only a few times. The V and J genes are TRBV27 and TRBJ2-7; D ambiguous. Germline CDR1 is MNHEY and CDR2 is SMNVEV (reference sequence). Trimming shortened V by 5 bases and J by 6 bases, and 11 bases separated the two germline ends. This CDR3 region has 12 residues. Here the CDR3 reads CASSPSVGEQYF. CDR3 coding DNA: TGTGCCAGCAGTCCCTCCGTGGGCGAGCAGTACTTC.

V usage is TRBV20-1 and J usage is TRBJ2-7; no clear D. CDR1 is DFQATT, CDR2 SNEGSKA, per germline (reference sequence). The CDR3 runs to 10 residues. Trimming removed 0 bases from V and 5 bases from J, with 2 bases in between. Here the CDR3 DNA reads TGCAGTGCTAGAGACAACGAGCAGTACTTC. Translating it yields CSARDNEQYF.

V usage is TRBV6-1 and J usage is TRBJ1-6; maybe TRBD1 (6 bases). The CDR3 covers 19 residues. Trimming pared 8 bases from V and 0 bases from J, leaving 23 bases between. Germline V gives CDR1 MNHNS, CDR2 SASEGT. The CDR3 nucleotides are TGTGCCAGCGGGGGGTTGTTTAGGACAGCGAGCTCCTATAATTCACCCCTCCACTTT. It specifies CASGGLFRTASSYNSPLHF.

The chain carries TRBV24-1 and TRBJ2-1; TRBD1 matches 8 bases. Trimming cost V 9 bases and J 4 bases; bases outside gene matches: 4. Per the germline V gene, CDR1 is KGHDR and CDR2 is SFDVKD. This CDR3 spans 13 amino acids. CDR3 nucleotide sequence: TGTGCCACCGAGACAGGGGATTACAATGAGCAGTTCTTC. Translating it yields CATETGDYNEQFF.

This chain links TRBV4-1 with TRBJ2-1, with a possible D match to TRBD2 (6 bases). Germline CDR1 reads MGHRA; CDR2 reads YSYEKL. Trimming left V 4 bases short and J 5 bases short, with 12 bases between. The CDR3 totals 14 residues. CDR3 sequence: CASSLPTRNNEQFF. CDR3 in DNA: TGCGCCAGCAGCCTCCCGACTAGGAACAATGAGCAGTTCTTC.

The J gene is TRBJ2-6, the V gene TRBV7-3; the D is unclear. CDR3 length: 16 amino acids. From germline, CDR1 is SGHTA and CDR2 FQGTGA. The ends were cut back, 8 bases at V and 0 bases at J, with 14 bases in the middle. CDR3 DNA sequence: TGTGCCAGCGCTGCCGGAAGTAGCTCTGGGGCCAACGTCCTGACTTTC. Translating gives CASAAGSSSGANVLTF. Filled out from reference TRBV7-3 and TRBJ2-6, the complete variable domain reads GAGVSQTPSNKVTEKGKYVELRCDPISGHTALYWYRQSLGQGPEFLIYFQGTGAADDSGLPNDRFFAVRPEGSVSTLKIQRTERGDSAVYLCASAAGSSSGANVLTFGAGSRLTVL.

This chain connects TRBV7-8 to TRBJ2-1; D uncertain. Trimming shortened V by 0 bases and J by 1 base, and 10 bases separated the two germline ends. The CDR3 runs 16 residues. Germline loops: CDR1 SGHVS, CDR2 FQNEAQ. The CDR3: CASSLAGYESYNEQFF. The CDR3 nucleotides are TGTGCCAGCAGCTTAGCAGGGTACGAGTCCTACAATGAGCAGTTCTTC.

The CDR3 is CASSRRVRGRNQPQHF. For the CDR3, the DNA is TGTGCCAGCAGCCGGCGTGTGAGGGGAAGAAATCAGCCCCAGCATTTT. The rearrangement links TRBV5-5 to TRBJ1-5; a weak D match, TRBD1 (5 bases). V lost 4 bases to trimming and J lost 4 bases, with 18 bases between them. The CDR3 is made up of 16 amino acids. Germline V lookup: CDR1 SGHKS, CDR2 YYEKEE (reference sequence).

The gene calls are TRBV4-3 and TRBJ1-1, with D uncertain. The CDR3 is 14 amino acids. In germline, CDR1 is LGHNA, CDR2 YSLEER. V dropped 0 bases and J dropped 5 bases, with 10 bases sitting between them. CDR3 sequence: CASSQENGGTEAFF. The DNA for the CDR3 is TGCGCCAGCAGCCAAGAAAACGGCGGGACTGAAGCTTTCTTT.

The V and J genes are TRBV7-8 and TRBJ2-7; D unresolved. The J call may not be correct, given that the DNA end is closer to TRBJ2-5. Germline CDR1 SGHVS, CDR2 FQNEAQ. The CDR3 sequence is 11 residues long. The CDR3 nucleotides read TGTGCCAGCAGCCCGGCAGAGACCCAGTACTTC. Amino acids: CASSPAETQYF.

This chain joins TRBV6-6 and TRBJ1-5, with TRBD1 identical over 7 bases. CDR1 is MNHNY, CDR2 SVGAGI, per germline (reference sequence). This CDR3 comprises 16 residues. J was trimmed by 4 bases and V by 7 bases; bases with no gene match: 13. CDR3 protein: CASKVRGTVLNQPQHF. For the CDR3, the DNA is TGTGCCAGCAAGGTTAGAGGGACAGTCCTAAATCAGCCCCAGCATTTT.

This rearrangement joins TRBV7-2 to TRBJ2-2; 13 positions agree with TRBD2. This CDR3 has 19 amino acids. Germline V gene lookup returns CDR1 SGHTA and CDR2 FQGNSA. V shed 1 base and J 6 bases; nucleotides not matched to a gene: 11. The CDR3 loop reads CASSLEGSGLAGRPGELFF. The CDR3 bases are TGTGCCAGCAGCTTAGAGGGCTCGGGACTAGCGGGGCGACCCGGGGAGCTGTTTTTT.

This clonotype was seen a handful of times. This sequence joins TRBV28 and TRBJ2-1, with TRBD1 matching over 7 bases. Germline V gives CDR1 MDHEN, CDR2 SYDVKM. There are 14 residues in the CDR3. Trimming cost V 4 bases and J 4 bases; bases outside gene matches: 4. The CDR3 loop is CASSYGTAYNEQFF. Written as DNA, the CDR3 is TGTGCCAGCAGTTACGGGACAGCTTACAATGAGCAGTTCTTC. Together with reference TRBV28 and TRBJ2-1, the CDR3 gives the full variable domain: DVKVTQSSRYLVKRTGEKVFLECVQDMDHENMFWYRQDPGLGLRLIYFSYDVKMKEKGDIPEGYSVSREKKERFSLILESASTNQTSMYLCASSYGTAYNEQFFGPGTRLTVL.

J is TRBJ1-1 and V is TRBV27, with TRBD1 as a possible D gene (5 bases). CDR3 size: 16 residues. Germline CDR1 MNHEY, CDR2 SMNVEV (reference sequence). V was shortened by 7 bases and J by 0 bases, with 18 bases between the two germline ends. The DNA of the CDR3 is TGTGCCAGCAAGGCCCGTGGTAGACAGTTGAACACTGAAGCTTTCTTT. Translating gives CASKARGRQLNTEAFF.

The rearrangement links TRBV20-1 to TRBJ2-3; 10 bases fit TRBD2. The length of the CDR3 is 13 residues. Trimming cost V 5 bases and J 4 bases; bases outside gene matches: 3. Looked up from germline, CDR1 is DFQATT and CDR2 is SNEGSKA (reference sequence). CDR3 bases: TGCAGTGCTGTTAGCGGGAGGCCAGATACGCAGTATTTT. This encodes CSAVSGRPDTQYF.

The V call is TRBV5-5, the J call TRBJ1-1, with D tentatively TRBD1 (5 bases). Germline loops: CDR1 SGHKS, CDR2 YYEKEE (reference sequence). V lost 5 bases, J lost 5 bases, and 19 bases lay in between. This CDR3 contains 15 residues. The CDR3, as DNA: TGTGCCAGCAGTCCCTCTGGGGGATCGTGGACTGAAGCTTTCTTT. Translation gives CASSPSGGSWTEAFF.

The chain has TRBV27 and TRBJ2-2; a possible D gene is TRBD2 (6 bases). CDR3 length: 14 amino acids. V dropped 3 bases and J dropped 7 bases, with 12 bases sitting between them. CDR1 and CDR2 (germline): MNHEY, SMNVEV (reference sequence). CDR3 protein: CASSFSGAVGELFF. DNA for the CDR3: TGTGCCAGCAGTTTTTCGGGAGCTGTCGGGGAGCTGTTTTTT.

This chain connects TRBV15 to TRBJ1-1; TRBD1 matches 7 bases. The V gene end was trimmed by 6 bases and the J gene end by 4 bases; junction bases not matched to a gene: 2. The germline CDR1 and CDR2 sequences are LNHNV and YYDKDF (reference sequence). CDR3 size: 12 residues. CDR3 sequence: CATRAGGTEAFF. CDR3 DNA sequence: TGTGCCACCAGAGCAGGGGGCACTGAAGCTTTCTTT.

This clonotype came up once. CDR3 protein: CASSLAGVIYNEQFF. For the CDR3, the DNA is TGTGCCAGCAGCCTAGCGGGGGTAATCTACAATGAGCAGTTCTTC. This rearrangement joins TRBV12-3 or TRBV12-4 to TRBJ2-1; TRBD2 aligns across 10 bases. Trimming cost V 6 bases and J 3 bases; bases outside gene matches: 5. This CDR3 has 15 residues.

This clonotype has just a few counts. V usage is TRBV10-2 and J usage is TRBJ2-5; perhaps TRBD1 as D (6 bases). This CDR3 is built from 13 residues. From germline, CDR1 is WSHSY and CDR2 SAAADI. Trimming pared 7 bases from V and 2 bases from J, leaving 11 bases between. The CDR3 nucleotides read TGCGCCAGCACCCTAGGGGGTCAAGAGACCCAGTACTTC. Translation gives CASTLGGQETQYF.

The chain has TRBV7-2 and TRBJ1-2; 8 positions agree with TRBD1. The CDR3 is 15 amino acids. Germline values: CDR1 SGHTA, CDR2 FQGNSA. After removal of 5 bases from V and 6 bases from J, the junction contained 11 bases not matched to a gene. The CDR3 DNA reads as TGTGCCAGCAGCACCTCAGGGGGCGCGAGAAATGGCTACACCTTC. It codes for CASSTSGGARNGYTF.

The chain has TRBV7-9 and TRBJ2-7, with D maybe TRBD1 (6 bases). V lost 4 bases to trimming and J lost 3 bases, with 19 bases between them. CDR1 is SEHNR, CDR2 FQNEAQ, per germline (reference sequence). This CDR3 spans 16 amino acids. CDR3 loop: CASSSPFRDNDYEQYF. In DNA form, the CDR3 reads TGTGCCAGCAGCTCCCCCTTCCGGGACAATGACTACGAGCAGTACTTC.

This clonotype was seen more than once but under ten times. The V and J genes are TRBV11-2 and TRBJ2-7; perhaps TRBD2 as D (6 bases). Germline CDR1 and CDR2: SGHAT and FQNNGV. The CDR3 has 13 amino acids. Trimming shortened V by 8 bases and J by 6 bases, and 17 bases separated the two germline ends. CDR3 bases: TGTGCCAGCCGGCCGACGGGGGAAAGCGAGCAGTACTTC. Its protein is CASRPTGESEQYF.

CDR3 DNA: TGTGCCAGCAGTGGGGCTGGGGGGGGCGACTATGGCTACACCTTC. This translates into CASSGAGGGDYGYTF. This chain uses TRBV25-1 with TRBJ1-2; possible D gene TRBD1, 6 bases. The CDR3 totals 15 residues. The germline V gene has CDR1 MGHDK and CDR2 SYGVNS. Trimming removed 4 bases from V and 3 bases from J, with 15 bases in between.